The 19 T cell receptor beta chains below come from one sample, sequenced in a study of blood T cells in healthy people across ages. The second PCR ran about 6 to 12 cycles with a sample-barcoded 5' primer and J-beta primers. TCRdb processed the 5' RACE reads anew with MiXCR; each CDR3 protein has one entry. Of some 1.1 million distinct CDR3 sequences listed, under 40% are singletons. The sequenced sample consisted of blood. The source is a man aged 18-30 years in good health.

The gene calls are TRBV3-1 and TRBJ2-1; D is uncertain. The CDR3 consists of 13 residues. Germline V gene data show CDR1 as LGHDT and CDR2 as YNNKEL (reference sequence). Trimming cost V 6 bases and J 5 bases, with 11 bases left between them. The CDR3 loop is CASRTVPDNEQFF. CDR3 DNA: TGTGCCAGCAGGACCGTCCCCGACAATGAGCAGTTCTTC.

The J gene is TRBJ2-3, the V gene TRBV6-2 or TRBV6-3; D remains ambiguous. This CDR3 contains 14 residues. In germline, CDR1 is MNHEY, CDR2 SVGEGT. Trimming removed 1 base at V and 1 base at J, with 6 bases between. The DNA of the CDR3 is TGTGCCAGCAGTTACTGGCGGCGCACAGATACGCAGTATTTT. Its protein is CASSYWRRTDTQYF.

This clonotype was found a few times. This chain connects TRBV5-1 to TRBJ2-7, with D maybe TRBD1 (6 bases). The CDR3 contains 14 residues. The germline V and J ends were trimmed by 1 base and 6 bases, with 14 bases remaining between them. The germline V gene encodes CDR1 SGHRS and CDR2 YFSETQ. Here the CDR3 reads CASSLFAGESEQYF. For the CDR3, the DNA is TGCGCCAGCAGCTTGTTCGCAGGGGAGTCCGAGCAGTACTTC.

The chain is built from TRBV7-6 and TRBJ2-1; D gene unclear. Trimming cost V 0 bases and J 8 bases, with 14 bases left between them. The CDR3 loop spans 15 amino acids. CDR1 and CDR2 from the germline V gene are SGHVS and FNYEAQ. The CDR3 reads CASSLAIKAVHEQFF. For the CDR3, the DNA is TGTGCCAGCAGCTTAGCGATAAAGGCAGTCCATGAGCAGTTCTTC.

V and J are TRBV20-1 and TRBJ1-4; D unresolved. Germline loops: CDR1 DFQATT, CDR2 SNEGSKA (reference sequence). There are 13 residues in the CDR3. With 3 bases removed from V and 4 bases from J, the gap between germline ends came to 9 bases. This chain's CDR3 is CSARRAVNEKLFF. CDR3 sequence (DNA): TGCAGTGCTAGGAGGGCCGTTAATGAAAAACTGTTTTTT.

The chain is built from TRBV4-3 and TRBJ2-6; no definite D call. CDR3 size: 15 residues. Germline assignment: CDR1 LGHNA and CDR2 YSLEER. The germline V and J ends were trimmed by 3 bases and 0 bases, with 6 bases remaining between them. The CDR3 DNA sequence: TGCGCCAGCAGCCATAGCTTCTCTGGGGCCAACGTCCTGACTTTC. Its protein product is CASSHSFSGANVLTF.

The V call is TRBV3-1, the J call TRBJ2-2; no firm D call. The CDR3 is 15 residues long. The V and J ends lost 4 bases and 4 bases respectively, with 13 bases between them. The germline CDR1 and CDR2 sequences are LGHDT and YNNKEL (reference sequence). This CDR3 is CASSPFVSSTGELFF. DNA for the CDR3: TGTGCCAGCAGCCCGTTTGTGAGTAGCACCGGGGAGCTGTTTTTT.

A note on this clonotype: A much larger clone lies one base from this, so it may be a read error. J is TRBJ1-2 and V is TRBV20-1, with TRBD1 identical over 10 bases. The CDR3 totals 14 residues. V trimming: 6 bases; J trimming: 6 bases; junction bases outside the gene matches: 10. Per the germline V gene, CDR1 is DFQATT and CDR2 is SNEGSKA (reference sequence). The CDR3 DNA follows: TGCAGTGCACGCGCCGGGACAGGGGTCCATGGCTACACCTTC. Translating it yields CSARAGTGVHGYTF.

This clonotype was picked up many times. Sequence at one end of the junction differs from germline and may be a read error. V and J are TRBV5-1 and TRBJ2-7; 9 positions match TRBD1. Germline-derived CDR1 and CDR2 are SGHRS and YFSETQ. The CDR3 runs to 13 residues. CDR3 amino acids: CASSAGQGYEQYF. The CDR3 DNA follows: TGTGCCAGCAGTGCGGGACAGGGCTACGAGCAGTACTTC.

This clonotype has a handful of counts. The V and J genes are TRBV6-5 and TRBJ1-2; D uncertain. This CDR3 comprises 16 residues. V gave up 4 bases and J gave up 2 bases, with 17 bases separating them. CDR1 MNHEY and CDR2 SVGAGI come from the germline V gene. Here the CDR3 reads CASSSLVRLTNYGYTF. The CDR3 region has the DNA TGTGCCAGCAGTTCCCTCGTCAGGTTAACGAACTATGGCTACACCTTC.

The V call is TRBV20-1, the J call TRBJ2-1; the D is unclear. The closer fit of TRBJ2-7 to the DNA end suggests the J call may be wrong. The CDR3 contains 15 residues. Germline V lookup: CDR1 DFQATT, CDR2 SNEGSKA (reference sequence). CDR3 in DNA: TGCAGTGCTCACGCTTGGCGGCTCTCCTACAATGAGCAGTACTTC. Protein: CSAHAWRLSYNEQYF.

This chain joins TRBV15 and TRBJ1-5; no reliable D call. The CDR3 loop spans 16 amino acids. CDR1 and CDR2 from the germline V gene are LNHNV and YYDKDF (reference sequence). Trimming removed 4 bases at V and 6 bases at J, with 19 bases between. The CDR3 bases are TGTGCCACCAGCAACCGAGCGAGAGGGTTGGGTCAGCCCCAGCATTTT. This codes for CATSNRARGLGQPQHF.

This chain links TRBV7-8 with TRBJ2-1, with 7 bases aligning to TRBD1. Trimming took 0 bases from V and 10 from J; bases not matched to a gene: 12. The CDR3 totals 16 residues. The germline V gene has CDR1 SGHVS and CDR2 FQNEAQ. CDR3 sequence: CASSLAGTVSSYEQFF. CDR3 DNA sequence: TGTGCCAGCAGCTTAGCCGGGACAGTCTCATCCTACGAGCAGTTCTTC.

The V call is TRBV4-2, the J call TRBJ2-7; TRBD2 might be the D (6 bases). This CDR3 contains 19 residues. V was clipped by 0 bases and J by 3 bases, with 24 bases between them. Germline-derived CDR1 and CDR2 are LGHNA and YNFKEQ. The CDR3 sequence: CASSQDQSTGTLDIYEQYF. The CDR3, as DNA: TGTGCCAGCAGCCAAGATCAATCTACCGGGACTTTAGACATCTACGAGCAGTACTTC.

V and J are TRBV9 and TRBJ2-2; D unclear. The CDR3 loop spans 14 amino acids. Germline V gene sequence: CDR1 SGDLS, CDR2 YYNGEE. Trimming removed 7 bases from V and 6 bases from J, with 16 bases in between. The CDR3, as DNA: TGTGCCAGCTCCCCCACTGGGCAGCCCGGGGAGCTGTTTTTT. This encodes CASSPTGQPGELFF.

This clonotype was observed a handful of times. V usage is TRBV5-1 and J usage is TRBJ2-7; 7 bases fit TRBD1. V lost 6 bases to trimming and J lost 3 bases; unmatched junction nucleotides: 6. Germline CDR1 reads SGHRS; CDR2 reads YFSETQ. CDR3 length: 13 residues. The CDR3 coding sequence is TGCGCCAGCAACGACAGGGTCGGCTACGAGCAGTACTTC. Its translation is CASNDRVGYEQYF.

Many counts were recorded for this clonotype. The chain carries TRBV20-1 and TRBJ1-2, with 7 bases aligning to TRBD1. This CDR3 has 13 amino acids. V lost 3 bases to trimming and J lost 4 bases; unmatched junction nucleotides: 5. The germline gives CDR1 DFQATT, CDR2 SNEGSKA (reference sequence). CDR3 sequence: CSARRDSGYGYTF. The CDR3 DNA reads as TGCAGTGCTAGGAGGGACAGCGGCTATGGCTACACCTTC.

With regard to this clonotype: One end of the junction varies from germline; a read error may be responsible. This chain's CDR3 is CASSQDAAPGDQPRHF. The CDR3 nucleotides read TGTGCCAGCAGCCAAGACGCCGCACCCGGAGATCAGCCCCGGCATTTT. The chain recombines TRBV3-1 with TRBJ1-5; D remains unclear. The CDR3 is 16 residues long. Germline CDR1 and CDR2: LGHDT and YNNKEL (reference sequence).

The chain recombines TRBV7-9 with TRBJ2-7; TRBD1 matches at 9 bases. Germline-derived CDR1 and CDR2 are SEHNR and FQNEAQ (reference sequence). The V and J ends lost 5 bases and 4 bases, in that order; junction bases with no gene match: 9. CDR3 length: 15 amino acids. The CDR3 coding sequence is TGTGCCAGCAGCCAAGGACAGGGGAGTAAGTACGAGCAGTACTTC. Its translation: CASSQGQGSKYEQYF.